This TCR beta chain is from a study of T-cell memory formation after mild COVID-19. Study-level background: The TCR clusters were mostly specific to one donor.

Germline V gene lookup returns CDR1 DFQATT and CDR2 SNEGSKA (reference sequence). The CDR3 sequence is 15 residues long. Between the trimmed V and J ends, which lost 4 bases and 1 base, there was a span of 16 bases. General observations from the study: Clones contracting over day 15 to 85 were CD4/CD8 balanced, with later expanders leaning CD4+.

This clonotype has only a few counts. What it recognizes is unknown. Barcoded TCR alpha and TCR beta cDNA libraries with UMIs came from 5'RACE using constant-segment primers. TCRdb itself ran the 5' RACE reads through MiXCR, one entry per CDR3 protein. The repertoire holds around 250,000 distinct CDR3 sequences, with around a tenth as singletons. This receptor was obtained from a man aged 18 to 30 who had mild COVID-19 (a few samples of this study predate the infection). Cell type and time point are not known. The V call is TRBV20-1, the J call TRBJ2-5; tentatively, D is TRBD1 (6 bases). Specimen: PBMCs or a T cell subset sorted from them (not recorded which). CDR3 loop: CSATTARGLQETQYF. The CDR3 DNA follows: TGCAGTGCTACTACAGCCAGGGGTCTCCAAGAGACCCAGTACTTC.